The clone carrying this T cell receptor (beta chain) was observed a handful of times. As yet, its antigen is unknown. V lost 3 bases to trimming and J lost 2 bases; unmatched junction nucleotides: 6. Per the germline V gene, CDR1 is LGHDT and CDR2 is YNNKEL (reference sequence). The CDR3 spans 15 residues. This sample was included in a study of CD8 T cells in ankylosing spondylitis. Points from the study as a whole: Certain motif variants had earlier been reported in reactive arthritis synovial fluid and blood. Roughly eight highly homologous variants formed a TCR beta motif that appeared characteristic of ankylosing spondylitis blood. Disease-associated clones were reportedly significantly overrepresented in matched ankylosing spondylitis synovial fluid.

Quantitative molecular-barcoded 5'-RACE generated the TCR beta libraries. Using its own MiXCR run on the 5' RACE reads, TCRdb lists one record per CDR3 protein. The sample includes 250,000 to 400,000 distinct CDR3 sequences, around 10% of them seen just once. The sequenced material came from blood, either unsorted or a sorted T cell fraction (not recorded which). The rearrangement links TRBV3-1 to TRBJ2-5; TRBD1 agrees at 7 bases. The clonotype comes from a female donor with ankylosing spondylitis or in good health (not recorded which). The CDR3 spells CASSHRGTVQETQYF. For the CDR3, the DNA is TGTGCCAGCAGCCACCGAGGGACAGTTCAAGAGACCCAGTACTTC.